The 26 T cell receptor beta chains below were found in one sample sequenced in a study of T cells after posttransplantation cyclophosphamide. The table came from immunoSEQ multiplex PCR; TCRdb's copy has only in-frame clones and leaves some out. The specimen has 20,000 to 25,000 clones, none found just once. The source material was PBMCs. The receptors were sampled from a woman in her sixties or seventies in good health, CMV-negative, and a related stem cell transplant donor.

CDR3 in amino acids: CASSLSDRGQETQYF. CDR3 bases: TGTGCCAGCAGTTTATCCGACAGGGGCCAAGAGACCCAGTACTTC. This chain links TRBV28 with TRBJ2-5, with 8 bases aligning to TRBD1. The ends lost 1 base at V and 1 base at J; junction bases unmatched: 2. The V gene's germline CDR1 is MDHEN and CDR2 SYDVKM. This CDR3 comprises 15 residues.

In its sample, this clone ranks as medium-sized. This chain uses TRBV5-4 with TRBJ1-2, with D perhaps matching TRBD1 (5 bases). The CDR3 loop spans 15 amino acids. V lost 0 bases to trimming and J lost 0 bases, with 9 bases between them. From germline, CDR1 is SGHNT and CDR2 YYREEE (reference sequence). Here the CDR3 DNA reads TGTGCCAGCAGCTTGGAGGGCAGGGCTAACTATGGCTACACCTTC. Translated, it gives CASSLEGRANYGYTF.

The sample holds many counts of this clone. In DNA, the CDR3 is TGTGCCGGACTACTAGGCTCCACAGATACGCAGTATTTT. It is translated as CAGLLGSTDTQYF. V usage is TRBV7-9 and J usage is TRBJ2-3, with a weak D call TRBD2 (6 bases). The germline gives CDR1 SEHNR, CDR2 FQNEAQ (reference sequence). CDR3 length equals 13 residues. V was pared by 11 bases and J by 2 bases, with 14 bases between.

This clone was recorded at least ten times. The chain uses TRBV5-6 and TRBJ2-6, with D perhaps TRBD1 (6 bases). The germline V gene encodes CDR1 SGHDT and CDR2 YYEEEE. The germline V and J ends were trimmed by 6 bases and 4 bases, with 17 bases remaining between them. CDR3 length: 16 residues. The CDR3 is CASNPTGLSGANVLTF. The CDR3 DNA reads TGTGCCAGCAACCCAACAGGGTTGAGCGGGGCCAACGTCCTGACTTTC.

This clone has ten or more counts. The CDR3 spells CASSVAAQGGTGELFF. In DNA form, the CDR3 reads TGTGCCAGCAGCGTAGCTGCCCAGGGAGGGACCGGGGAGCTGTTTTTT. This rearrangement joins TRBV9 to TRBJ2-2, with 7 bases aligning to TRBD2. Germline V gene lookup returns CDR1 SGDLS and CDR2 YYNGEE. The J segment lost 5 bases and the V segment lost 0 bases, leaving 7 bases of the junction unmatched. The CDR3 is 16 amino acids.

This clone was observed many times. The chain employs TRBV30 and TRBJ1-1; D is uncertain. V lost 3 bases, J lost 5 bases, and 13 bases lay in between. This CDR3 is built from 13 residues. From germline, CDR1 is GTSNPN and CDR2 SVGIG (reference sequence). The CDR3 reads CAWRDPPGTEAFF. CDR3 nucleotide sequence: TGTGCCTGGAGAGACCCTCCGGGGACTGAAGCTTTCTTT.

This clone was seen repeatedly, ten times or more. CDR3: CASSSAGQFADTQYF. Written as DNA, the CDR3 is TGTGCCAGCAGTTCCGCCGGACAGTTCGCAGATACGCAGTATTTT. The rearrangement joins TRBV5-6 to TRBJ2-3, with D possibly being TRBD1 (6 bases). The CDR3 is 15 amino acids. Germline V gene lookup returns CDR1 SGHDT and CDR2 YYEEEE. V lost 5 bases to trimming and J lost 4 bases, with 17 bases between them.

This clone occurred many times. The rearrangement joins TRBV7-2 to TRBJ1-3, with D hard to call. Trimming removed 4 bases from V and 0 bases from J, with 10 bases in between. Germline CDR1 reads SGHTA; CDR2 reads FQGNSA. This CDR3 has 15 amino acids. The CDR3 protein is CASSSRLFSGNTIYF. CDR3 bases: TGTGCCAGCAGCTCTCGACTCTTCTCTGGAAACACCATATATTTT.

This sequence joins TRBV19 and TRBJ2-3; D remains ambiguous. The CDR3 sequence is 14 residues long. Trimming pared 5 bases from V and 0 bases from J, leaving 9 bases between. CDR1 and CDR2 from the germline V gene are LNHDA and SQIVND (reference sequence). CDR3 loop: CASSVSSSTDTQYF. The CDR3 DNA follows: TGTGCCAGTAGTGTCTCGTCTAGCACAGATACGCAGTATTTT.

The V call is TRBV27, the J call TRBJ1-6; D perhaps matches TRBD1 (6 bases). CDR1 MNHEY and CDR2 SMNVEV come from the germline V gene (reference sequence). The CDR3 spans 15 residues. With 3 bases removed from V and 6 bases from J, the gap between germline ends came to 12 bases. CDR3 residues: CASSLGGAGNSPLHF. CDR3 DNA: TGTGCCAGCAGTTTGGGGGGGGCGGGTAATTCACCCCTCCACTTT.

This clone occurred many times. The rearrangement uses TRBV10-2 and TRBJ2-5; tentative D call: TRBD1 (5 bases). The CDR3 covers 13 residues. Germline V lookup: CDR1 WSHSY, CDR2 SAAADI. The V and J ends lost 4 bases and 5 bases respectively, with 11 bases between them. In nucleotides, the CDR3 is TGCGCCAGCAGTGTTGGGGCTCGGGAGACCCAGTACTTC. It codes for CASSVGARETQYF.

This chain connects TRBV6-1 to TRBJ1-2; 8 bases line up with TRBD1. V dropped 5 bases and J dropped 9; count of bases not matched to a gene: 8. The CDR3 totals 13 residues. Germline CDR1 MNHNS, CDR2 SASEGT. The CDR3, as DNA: TGTGCCAGCAGTCCTGAAGGACAGGGTAGCTACACCTTC. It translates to CASSPEGQGSYTF.

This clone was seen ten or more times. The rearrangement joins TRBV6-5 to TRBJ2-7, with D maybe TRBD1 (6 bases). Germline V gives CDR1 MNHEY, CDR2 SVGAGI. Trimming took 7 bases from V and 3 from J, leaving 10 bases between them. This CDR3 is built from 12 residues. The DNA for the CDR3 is TGTGCCAGCAAAGGACAGAACTACGAGCAGTACTTC. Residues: CASKGQNYEQYF.

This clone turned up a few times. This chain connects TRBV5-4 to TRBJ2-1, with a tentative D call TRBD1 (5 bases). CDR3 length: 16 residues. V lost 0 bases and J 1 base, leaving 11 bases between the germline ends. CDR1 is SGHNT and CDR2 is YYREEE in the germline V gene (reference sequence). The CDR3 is CASSLGTSVSYNEQFF. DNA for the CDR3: TGTGCCAGCAGCTTGGGGACAAGTGTATCCTACAATGAGCAGTTCTTC.

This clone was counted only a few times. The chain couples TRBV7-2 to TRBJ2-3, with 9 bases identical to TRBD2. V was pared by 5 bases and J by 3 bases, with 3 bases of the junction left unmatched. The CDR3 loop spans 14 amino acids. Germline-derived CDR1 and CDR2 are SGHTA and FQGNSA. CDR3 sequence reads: CASSPSGITDTQYF. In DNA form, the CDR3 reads TGTGCCAGCAGCCCTAGCGGGATTACAGATACGCAGTATTTT.

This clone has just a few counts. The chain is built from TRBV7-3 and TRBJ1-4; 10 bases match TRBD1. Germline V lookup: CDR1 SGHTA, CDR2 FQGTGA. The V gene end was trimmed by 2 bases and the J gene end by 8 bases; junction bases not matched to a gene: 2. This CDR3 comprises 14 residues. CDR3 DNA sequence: TGTGCCAGCAGCTTAGGACAGGGGGAGGAAAAACTGTTTTTT. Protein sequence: CASSLGQGEEKLFF. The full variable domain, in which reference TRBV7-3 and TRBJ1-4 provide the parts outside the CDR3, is GAGVSQTPSNKVTEKGKYVELRCDPISGHTALYWYRQSLGQGPEFLIYFQGTGAADDSGLPNDRFFAVRPEGSVSTLKIQRTERGDSAVYLCASSLGQGEEKLFFGSGTQLSVL.

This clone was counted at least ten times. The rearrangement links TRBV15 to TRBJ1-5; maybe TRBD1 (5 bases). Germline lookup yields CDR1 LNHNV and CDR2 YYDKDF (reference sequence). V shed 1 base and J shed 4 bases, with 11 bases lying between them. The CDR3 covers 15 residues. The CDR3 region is CATSRGTPLNQPQHF. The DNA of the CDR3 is TGTGCCACCAGCAGAGGGACACCTTTAAATCAGCCCCAGCATTTT.

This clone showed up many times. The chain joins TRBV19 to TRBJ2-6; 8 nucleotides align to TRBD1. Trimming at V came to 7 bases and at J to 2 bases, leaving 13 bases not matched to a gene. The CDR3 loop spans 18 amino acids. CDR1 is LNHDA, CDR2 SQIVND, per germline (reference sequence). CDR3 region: CASNRPGTGVPGANVLTF. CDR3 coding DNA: TGTGCCAGTAACCGGCCCGGGACAGGCGTCCCTGGGGCCAACGTCCTGACTTTC.

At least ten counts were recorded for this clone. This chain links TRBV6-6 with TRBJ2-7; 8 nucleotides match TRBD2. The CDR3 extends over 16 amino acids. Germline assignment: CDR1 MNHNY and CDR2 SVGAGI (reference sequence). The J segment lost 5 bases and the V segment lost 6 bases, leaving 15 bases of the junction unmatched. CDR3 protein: CASSPLGSGSSHEQYF. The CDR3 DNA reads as TGTGCCAGCAGCCCCTTGGGGAGCGGGAGTTCCCACGAGCAGTACTTC.

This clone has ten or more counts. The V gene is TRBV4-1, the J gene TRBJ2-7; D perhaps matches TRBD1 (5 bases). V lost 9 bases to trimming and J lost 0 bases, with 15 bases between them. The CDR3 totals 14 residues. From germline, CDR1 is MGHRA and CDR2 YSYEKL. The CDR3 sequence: CARRQLKSSYEQYF. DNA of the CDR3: TGCGCCAGACGACAGTTAAAGAGCTCCTACGAGCAGTACTTC.

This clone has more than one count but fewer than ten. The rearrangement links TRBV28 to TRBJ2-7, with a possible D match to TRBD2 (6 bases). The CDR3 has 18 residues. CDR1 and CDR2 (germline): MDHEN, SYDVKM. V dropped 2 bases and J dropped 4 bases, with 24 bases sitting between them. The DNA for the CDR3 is TGTGCCAGCAGTTTAAAACCACAGATATCCGGGACTCATTACGAGCAGTACTTC. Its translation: CASSLKPQISGTHYEQYF.

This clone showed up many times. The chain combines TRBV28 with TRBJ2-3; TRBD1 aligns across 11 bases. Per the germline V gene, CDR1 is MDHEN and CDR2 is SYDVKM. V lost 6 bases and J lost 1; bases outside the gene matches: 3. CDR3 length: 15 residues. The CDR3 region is CASRDRGPGTDTQYF. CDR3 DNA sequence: TGTGCCAGCAGGGACAGGGGGCCGGGCACAGATACGCAGTATTTT.

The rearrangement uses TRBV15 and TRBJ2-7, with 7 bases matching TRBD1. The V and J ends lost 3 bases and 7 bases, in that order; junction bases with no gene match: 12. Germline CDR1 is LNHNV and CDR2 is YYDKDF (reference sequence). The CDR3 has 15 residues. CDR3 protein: CATSSPGRQGREQYF. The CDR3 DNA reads TGTGCCACCAGCAGCCCCGGAAGACAGGGAAGGGAGCAGTACTTC.

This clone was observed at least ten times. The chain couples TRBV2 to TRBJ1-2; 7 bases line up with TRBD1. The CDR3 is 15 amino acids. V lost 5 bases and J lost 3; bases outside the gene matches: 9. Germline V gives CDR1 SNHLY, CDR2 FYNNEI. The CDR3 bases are TGTGCCAGCAGTCGAAGGGGACAGCCTCACTATGGCTACACCTTC. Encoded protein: CASSRRGQPHYGYTF.

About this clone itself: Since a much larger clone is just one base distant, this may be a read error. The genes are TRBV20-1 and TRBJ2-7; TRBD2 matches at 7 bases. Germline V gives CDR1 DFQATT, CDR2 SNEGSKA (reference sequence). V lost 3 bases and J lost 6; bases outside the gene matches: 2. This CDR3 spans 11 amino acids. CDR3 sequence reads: CSASGRGEQYF. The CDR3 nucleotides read TGCAGTGCTAGTGGGAGGGGCGAGCAGTACTTC.

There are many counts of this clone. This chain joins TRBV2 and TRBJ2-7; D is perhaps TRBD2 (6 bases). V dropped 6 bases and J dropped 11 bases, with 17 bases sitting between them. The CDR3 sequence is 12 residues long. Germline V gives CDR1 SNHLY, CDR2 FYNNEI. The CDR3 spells CASSLGPSGEYF. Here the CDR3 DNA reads TGTGCCAGCAGCCTCGGGCCGTCGGGGGAGTACTTC.